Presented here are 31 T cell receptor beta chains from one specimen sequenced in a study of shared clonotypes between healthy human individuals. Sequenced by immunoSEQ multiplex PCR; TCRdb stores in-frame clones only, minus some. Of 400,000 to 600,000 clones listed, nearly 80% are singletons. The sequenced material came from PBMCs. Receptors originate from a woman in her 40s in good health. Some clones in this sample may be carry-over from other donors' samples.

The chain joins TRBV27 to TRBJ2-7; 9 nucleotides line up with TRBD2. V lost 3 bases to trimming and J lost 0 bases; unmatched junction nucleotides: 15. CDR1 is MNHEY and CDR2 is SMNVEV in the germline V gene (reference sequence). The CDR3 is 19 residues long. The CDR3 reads CASSFLGGSGSSSSYEQYF. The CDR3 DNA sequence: TGTGCCAGCAGTTTCCTCGGGGGTAGCGGGAGTTCCTCCTCCTACGAGCAGTACTTC.

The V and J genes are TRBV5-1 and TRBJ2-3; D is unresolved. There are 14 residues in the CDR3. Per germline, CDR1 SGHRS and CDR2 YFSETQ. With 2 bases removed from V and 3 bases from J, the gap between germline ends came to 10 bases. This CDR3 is CASSFVQQTDTQYF. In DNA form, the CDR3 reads TGCGCCAGCAGCTTCGTTCAGCAGACAGATACGCAGTATTTT.

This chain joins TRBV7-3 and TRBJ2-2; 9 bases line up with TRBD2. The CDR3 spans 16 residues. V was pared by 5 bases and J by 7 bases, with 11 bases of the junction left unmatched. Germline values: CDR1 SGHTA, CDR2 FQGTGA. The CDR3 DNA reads TGTGCCAGCAGCCCGGGGGGCGGGAGGGCCGTCGGGGAGCTGTTTTTT. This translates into CASSPGGGRAVGELFF.

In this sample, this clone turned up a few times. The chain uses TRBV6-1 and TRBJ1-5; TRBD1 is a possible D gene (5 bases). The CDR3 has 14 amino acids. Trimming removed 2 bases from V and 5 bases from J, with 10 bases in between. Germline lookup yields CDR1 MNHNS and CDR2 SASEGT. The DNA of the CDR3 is TGTGCCAGCAGTGAAATGGGACTTGATCAGCCCCAGCATTTT. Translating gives CASSEMGLDQPQHF.

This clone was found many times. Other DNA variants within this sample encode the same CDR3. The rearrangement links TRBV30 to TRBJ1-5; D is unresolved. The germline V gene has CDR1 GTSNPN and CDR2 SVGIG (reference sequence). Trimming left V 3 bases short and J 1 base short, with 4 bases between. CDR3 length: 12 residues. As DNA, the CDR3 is TGTGCCTGGAGCGGAAGCAATCAGCCCCAGCATTTT. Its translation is CAWSGSNQPQHF.

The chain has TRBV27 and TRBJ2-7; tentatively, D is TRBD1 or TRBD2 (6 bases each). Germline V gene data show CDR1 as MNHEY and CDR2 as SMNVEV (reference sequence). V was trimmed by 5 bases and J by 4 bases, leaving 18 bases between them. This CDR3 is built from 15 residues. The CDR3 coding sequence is TGTGCCAGCAGTCCCCCCGGAGGGGGATGGTACGAGCAGTACTTC. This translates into CASSPPGGGWYEQYF.

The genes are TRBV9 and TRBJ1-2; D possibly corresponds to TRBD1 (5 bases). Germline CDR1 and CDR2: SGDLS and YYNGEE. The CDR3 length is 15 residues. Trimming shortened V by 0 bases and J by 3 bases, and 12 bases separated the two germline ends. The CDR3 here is CASSVGTGRDYGYTF. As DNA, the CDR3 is TGTGCCAGCAGCGTAGGTACAGGCAGGGACTATGGCTACACCTTC.

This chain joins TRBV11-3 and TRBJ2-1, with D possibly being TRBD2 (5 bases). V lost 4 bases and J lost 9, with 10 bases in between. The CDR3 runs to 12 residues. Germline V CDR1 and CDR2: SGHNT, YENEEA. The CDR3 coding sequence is TGTGCCAGCAGCTCTTCGGGGTTTGAGCAGTTCTTC. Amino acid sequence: CASSSSGFEQFF.

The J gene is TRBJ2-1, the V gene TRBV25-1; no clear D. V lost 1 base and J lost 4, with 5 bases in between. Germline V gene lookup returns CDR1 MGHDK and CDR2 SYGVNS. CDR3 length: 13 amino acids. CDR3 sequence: CASSEWAYNEQFF. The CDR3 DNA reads TGTGCCAGCAGTGAATGGGCTTACAATGAGCAGTTCTTC.

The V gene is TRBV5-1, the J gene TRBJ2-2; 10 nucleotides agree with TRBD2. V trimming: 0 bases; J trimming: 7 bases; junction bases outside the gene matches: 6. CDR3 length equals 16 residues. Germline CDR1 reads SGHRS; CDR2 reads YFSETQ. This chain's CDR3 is CASSLAGTSDYGELFF. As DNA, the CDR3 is TGCGCCAGCAGCTTGGCGGGGACTAGCGATTACGGGGAGCTGTTTTTT.

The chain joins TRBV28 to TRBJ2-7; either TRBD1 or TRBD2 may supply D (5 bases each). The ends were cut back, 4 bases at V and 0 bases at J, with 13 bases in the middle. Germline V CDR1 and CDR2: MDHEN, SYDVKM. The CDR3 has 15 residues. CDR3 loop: CASSSPGASSYEQYF. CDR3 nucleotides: TGTGCCAGCAGTTCCCCCGGGGCGAGCTCCTACGAGCAGTACTTC.

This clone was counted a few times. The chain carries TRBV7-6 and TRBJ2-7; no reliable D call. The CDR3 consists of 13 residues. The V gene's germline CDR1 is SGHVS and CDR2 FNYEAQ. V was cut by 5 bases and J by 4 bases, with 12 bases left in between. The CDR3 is CASSVSGAYEQYF. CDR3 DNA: TGTGCCAGCAGCGTAAGTGGCGCTTACGAGCAGTACTTC.

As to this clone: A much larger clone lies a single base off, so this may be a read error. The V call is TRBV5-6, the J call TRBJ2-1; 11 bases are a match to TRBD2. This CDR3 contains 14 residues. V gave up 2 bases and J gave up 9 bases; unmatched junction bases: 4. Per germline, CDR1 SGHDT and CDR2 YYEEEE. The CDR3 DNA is TGTGCCAGCAGCTTACTAGCGGGAGTCAGTGAGCAGTTCTTC. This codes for CASSLLAGVSEQFF.

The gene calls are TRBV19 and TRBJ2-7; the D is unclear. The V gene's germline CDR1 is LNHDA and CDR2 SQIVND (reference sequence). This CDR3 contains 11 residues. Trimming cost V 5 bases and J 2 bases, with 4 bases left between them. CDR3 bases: TGTGCCAGTAGTGGGGCCTACGAGCAGTACTTC. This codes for CASSGAYEQYF.

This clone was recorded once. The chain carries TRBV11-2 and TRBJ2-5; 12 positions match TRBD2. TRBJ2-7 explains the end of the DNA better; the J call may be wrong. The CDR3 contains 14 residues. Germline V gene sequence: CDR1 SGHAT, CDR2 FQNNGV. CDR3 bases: TGTGCCAGCAGGCTGACTAGCGGGGGATCCGAGCAGTACTTC. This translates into CASRLTSGGSEQYF.

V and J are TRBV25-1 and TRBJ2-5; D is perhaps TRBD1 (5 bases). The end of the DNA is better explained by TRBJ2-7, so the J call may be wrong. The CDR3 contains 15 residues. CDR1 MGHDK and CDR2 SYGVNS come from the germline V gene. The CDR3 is CASSEWGTNSYEQYF. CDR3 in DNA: TGTGCCAGCAGTGAATGGGGCACCAACTCCTACGAGCAGTACTTC.

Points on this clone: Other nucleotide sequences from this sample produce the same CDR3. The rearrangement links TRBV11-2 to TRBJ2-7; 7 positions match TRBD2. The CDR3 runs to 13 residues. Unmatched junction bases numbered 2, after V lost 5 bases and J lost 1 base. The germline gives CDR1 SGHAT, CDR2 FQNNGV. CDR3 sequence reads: CASSLGGSYEQYF. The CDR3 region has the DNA TGTGCCAGCAGCCTGGGGGGGTCCTACGAGCAGTACTTC. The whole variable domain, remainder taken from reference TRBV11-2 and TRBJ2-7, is EAGVAQSPRYKIIEKRQSVAFWCNPISGHATLYWYQQILGQGPKLLIQFQNNGVVDDSQLPKDRFSAERLKGVDSTLKIQPAKLEDSAVYLCASSLGGSYEQYFGPGTRLTVT.

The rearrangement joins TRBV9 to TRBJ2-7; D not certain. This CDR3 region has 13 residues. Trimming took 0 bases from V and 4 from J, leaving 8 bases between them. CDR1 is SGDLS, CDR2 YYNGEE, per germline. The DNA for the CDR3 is TGTGCCAGCAGCGTAGGTCACCCGTACGAGCAGTACTTC. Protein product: CASSVGHPYEQYF.

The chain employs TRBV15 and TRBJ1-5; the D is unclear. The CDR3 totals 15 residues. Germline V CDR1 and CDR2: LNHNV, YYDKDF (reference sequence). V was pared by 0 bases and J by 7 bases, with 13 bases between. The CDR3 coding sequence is TGTGCCACCAGCAGAGATCCCTTGGCCGGGCAGCCCCAGCATTTT. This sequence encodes CATSRDPLAGQPQHF.

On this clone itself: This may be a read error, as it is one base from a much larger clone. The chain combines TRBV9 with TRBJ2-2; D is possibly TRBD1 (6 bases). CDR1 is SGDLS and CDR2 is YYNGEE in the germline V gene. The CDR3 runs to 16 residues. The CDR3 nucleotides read TGTGCCGGCAGCCTAGGGCCAGGGGCGGAGACCGGGGAGCTGTTTTTT. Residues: CAGSLGPGAETGELFF.

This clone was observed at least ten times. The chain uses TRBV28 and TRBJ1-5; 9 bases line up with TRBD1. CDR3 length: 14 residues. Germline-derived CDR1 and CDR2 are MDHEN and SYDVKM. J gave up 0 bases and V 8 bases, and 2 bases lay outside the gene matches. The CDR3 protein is CASRTGDSNQPQHF. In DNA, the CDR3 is TGTGCCAGCCGGACAGGGGATAGCAATCAGCCCCAGCATTTT.

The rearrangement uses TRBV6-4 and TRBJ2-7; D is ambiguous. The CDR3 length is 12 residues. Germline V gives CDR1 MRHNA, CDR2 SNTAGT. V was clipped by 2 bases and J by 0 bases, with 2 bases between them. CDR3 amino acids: CASSDSSYEQYF. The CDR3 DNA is TGTGCCAGCAGTGACAGCTCCTACGAGCAGTACTTC.

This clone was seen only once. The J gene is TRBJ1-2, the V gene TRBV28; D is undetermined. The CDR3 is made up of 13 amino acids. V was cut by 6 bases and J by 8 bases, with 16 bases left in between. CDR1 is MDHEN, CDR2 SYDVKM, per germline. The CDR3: CASSPPRRDGYTF. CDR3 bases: TGTGCCAGCAGCCCACCTAGACGAGACGGCTACACCTTC.

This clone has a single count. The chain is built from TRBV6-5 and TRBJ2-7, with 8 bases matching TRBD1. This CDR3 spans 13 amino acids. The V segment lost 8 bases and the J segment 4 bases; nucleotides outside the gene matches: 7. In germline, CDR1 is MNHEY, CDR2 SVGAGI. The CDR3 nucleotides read TGTGCCAGCCAGGGCAGGGGGCCGTACGAGCAGTACTTC. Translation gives CASQGRGPYEQYF.

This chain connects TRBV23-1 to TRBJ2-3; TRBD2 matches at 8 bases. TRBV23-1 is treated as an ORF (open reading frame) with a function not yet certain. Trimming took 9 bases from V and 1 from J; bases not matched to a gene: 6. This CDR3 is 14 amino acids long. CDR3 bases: TGCGCCAGGCGCGTGCGGGGGGGCACAGATACGCAGTATTTT. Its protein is CARRVRGGTDTQYF.

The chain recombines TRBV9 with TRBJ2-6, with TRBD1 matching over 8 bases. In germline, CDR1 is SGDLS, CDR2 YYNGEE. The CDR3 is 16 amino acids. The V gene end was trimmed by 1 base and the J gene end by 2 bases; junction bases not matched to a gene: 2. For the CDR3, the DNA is TGTGCCAGCAGCGTACAGGGGGCTACTGGGGCCAACGTCCTGACTTTC. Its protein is CASSVQGATGANVLTF.

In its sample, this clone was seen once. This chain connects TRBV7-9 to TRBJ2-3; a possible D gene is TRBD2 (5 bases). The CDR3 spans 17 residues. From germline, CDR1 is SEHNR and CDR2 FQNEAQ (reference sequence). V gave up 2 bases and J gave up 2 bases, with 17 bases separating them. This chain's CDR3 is CASSLRGGVASTDTQYF. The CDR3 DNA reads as TGTGCCAGCAGCTTACGGGGTGGGGTAGCGTCCACAGATACGCAGTATTTT.

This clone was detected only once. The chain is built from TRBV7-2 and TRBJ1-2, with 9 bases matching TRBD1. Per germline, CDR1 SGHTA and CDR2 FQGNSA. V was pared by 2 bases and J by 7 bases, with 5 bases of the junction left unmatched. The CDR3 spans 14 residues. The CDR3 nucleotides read TGTGCCAGCAGCTTACGGACAGGGGATTCTGGCTACACCTTC. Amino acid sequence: CASSLRTGDSGYTF.

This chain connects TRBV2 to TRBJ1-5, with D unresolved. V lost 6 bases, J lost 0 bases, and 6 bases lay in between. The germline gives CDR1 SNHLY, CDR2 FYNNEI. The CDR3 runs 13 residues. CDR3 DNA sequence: TGTGCCAGCAGCAGCTATAGCAATCAGCCCCAGCATTTT. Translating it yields CASSSYSNQPQHF. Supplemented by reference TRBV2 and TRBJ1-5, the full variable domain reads EPEVTQTPSHQVTQMGQEVILRCVPISNHLYFYWYRQILGQKVEFLVSFYNNEISEKSEIFDDQFSVERPDGSNFTLKIRSTKLEDSAMYFCASSSYSNQPQHFGDGTRLSIL.

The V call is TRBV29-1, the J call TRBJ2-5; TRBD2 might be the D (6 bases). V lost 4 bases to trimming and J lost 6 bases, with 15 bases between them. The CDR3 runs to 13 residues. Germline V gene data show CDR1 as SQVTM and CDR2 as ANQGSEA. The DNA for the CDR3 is TGCAGCGTTGGGGGGGAGGAGAGGAAGACCCAGTACTTC. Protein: CSVGGEERKTQYF.

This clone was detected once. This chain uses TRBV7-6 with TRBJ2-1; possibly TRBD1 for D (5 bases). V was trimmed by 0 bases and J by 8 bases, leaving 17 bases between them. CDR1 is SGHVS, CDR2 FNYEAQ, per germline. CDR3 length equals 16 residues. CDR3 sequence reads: CASSLALPREGDEQFF. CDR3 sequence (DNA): TGTGCCAGCAGCTTAGCGCTCCCCAGGGAAGGCGATGAGCAGTTCTTC.